This paragraph reports one T cell receptor (beta chain). Methods used by the authors: Reference gene primer amplification gave estimated nucleated cell counts. Assay used: immunoSEQ multiplex PCR; TCRdb lists only in-frame clones, some missing. That table supplies the V and J calls and clone size; D and trimming were determined from the DNA. The sample lists around 140,000 clones; about nine tenths were seen once. The data are from a study of blood T cell repertoires in COVID-19. Those who participated ranged in age from roughly 18 to 90 years and resided in 20 to 25 US areas. The sample consisted of PBMCs or T cells enriched from blood (not recorded which). This clonotype originated in a woman aged 40 to 50 who had been exposed to COVID-19.

The CDR3 DNA reads as TGCGCCAGCAGCGTCCACGGAGAAACTGAAGCTTTCTTT. Amino acids: CASSVHGETEAFF. The rearrangement links TRBV5-1 to TRBJ1-1; D uncertain. V was cut by 4 bases and J by 5 bases, with 12 bases left in between. Germline CDR1 and CDR2: SGHRS and YFSETQ. The CDR3 runs to 13 residues.